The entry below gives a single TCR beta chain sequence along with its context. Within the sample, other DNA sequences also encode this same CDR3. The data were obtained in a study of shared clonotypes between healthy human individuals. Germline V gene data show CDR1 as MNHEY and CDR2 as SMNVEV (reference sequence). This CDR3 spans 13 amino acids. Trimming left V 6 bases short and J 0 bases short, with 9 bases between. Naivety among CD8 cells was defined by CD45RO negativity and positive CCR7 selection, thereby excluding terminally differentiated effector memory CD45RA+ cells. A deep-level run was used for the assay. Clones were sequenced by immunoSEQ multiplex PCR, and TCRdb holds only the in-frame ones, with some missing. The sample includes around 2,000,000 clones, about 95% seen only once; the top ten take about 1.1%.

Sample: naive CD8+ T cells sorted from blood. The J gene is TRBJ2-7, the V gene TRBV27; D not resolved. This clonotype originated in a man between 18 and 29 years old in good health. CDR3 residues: CASSPDLSYEQYF. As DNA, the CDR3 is TGTGCCAGCAGCCCCGATCTCTCCTACGAGCAGTACTTC.